The subject of this entry is one TCR beta chain. These data belong to a study of cytomegalovirus exposure and HLA in healthy donors. The PCR contained 60 Vbeta and 13 Jbeta primers. Measured with immunoSEQ multiplex PCR; TCRdb has only the in-frame clones, and not every one. This sample has over 130,000 clones, with roughly 80% found just once. The CDR3 is 14 amino acids. CDR1 is LGHNA, CDR2 YNFKEQ, per germline. Trimming shortened V by 4 bases and J by 2 bases, and 11 bases separated the two germline ends. This clonotype was sampled from a female donor in good health and CMV-seronegative. The source material was PBMCs. V and J are TRBV4-2 and TRBJ1-2; D is unresolved. Here the CDR3 DNA reads TGTGCCAGCAGCCCGCCTGGAGGCAACTATGGCTACACCTTC. Translating it yields CASSPPGGNYGYTF.